This T cell receptor beta chain is drawn from a study of regulatory T cells in long-lasting Graves disease. About the study: For a period under 3 months, newly diagnosed Graves' patients had taken antithyroid drugs.

As to time point: newly diagnosed GD, antithyroid drugs for less than 3 months. Isolated PBMC RNA provided the starting material for the TCR library. The germline V gene encodes CDR1 SGHRS and CDR2 YFSETQ. CDR3 size: 15 residues. V gave up 0 bases and J gave up 4 bases; unmatched junction bases: 2. Building of the TCR beta libraries involved iRepertoire HTBI primers and Arm-PCR of CDR3 regions. Each CDR3 protein gets one entry after TCRdb re-called the multiplex PCR reads with MiXCR. This table holds approximately 250,000 distinct CDR3 sequences, about 18% found once. The rearrangement links TRBV5-1 to TRBJ2-3; 10 bases are shared with TRBD2. This receptor was identified in a female donor with Graves disease. The specimen was peripheral blood mononuclear cells (PBMCs), collected at new diagnosis, from a patient treated with antithyroid drugs. The CDR3 protein is CASSLVLAGADTQYF. The DNA for the CDR3 is TGCGCCAGCAGCTTGGTCCTAGCGGGGGCAGATACGCAGTATTTT. The whole variable domain, remainder taken from reference TRBV5-1 and TRBJ2-3, is KAGVTQTPRYLIKTRGQQVTLSCSPISGHRSVSWYQQTPGQGLQFLFEYFSETQRNKGNFPGRFSGRQFSNSRSEMNVSTLELGDSALYLCASSLVLAGADTQYFGPGTRLTVL.